These 6 T cell receptor beta chains were all obtained from the same sample, sequenced in a study of identical twins' blood T cells. TCRdb fed the 5' RACE reads into MiXCR, producing one record per CDR3 protein. The data hold 350,000 to 400,000 distinct CDR3 sequences, with roughly 27% observed a single time. Sample: PBMCs. These receptors were taken from a woman aged 18 to 55 in good health.

The chain carries TRBV6-5 and TRBJ1-3, with D uncertain. This CDR3 spans 15 amino acids. Germline CDR1 and CDR2: MNHEY and SVGAGI. The germline V and J ends were trimmed by 5 bases and 0 bases, with 11 bases remaining between them. The CDR3 loop is CASSLDFGSGNTIYF. DNA for the CDR3: TGTGCCAGCAGTCTAGACTTCGGCTCTGGAAACACCATATATTTT.

This clonotype was seen only a few times. Germline and junction disagree at one end, which may indicate a read error. J is TRBJ2-3 and V is TRBV7-9; 9 bases are a match to TRBD2. The length of the CDR3 is 12 residues. CDR1 is SEHNR, CDR2 FQNEAQ, per germline (reference sequence). The CDR3 here is CASSLSSGRPFF. The DNA for the CDR3 is TGTGCCAGCAGCTTATCCAGCGGGAGGCCGTTTTTT.

Regarding this clonotype: This could be a read error, since a much larger clone is one nucleotide away. V and J are TRBV3-1 and TRBJ1-5; TRBD1 agrees at 7 bases. CDR1 is LGHDT and CDR2 is YNNKEL in the germline V gene (reference sequence). V lost 4 bases, J lost 6 bases, and 12 bases stayed unmatched. The CDR3 is made up of 16 amino acids. CDR3 protein: CASSLGTEGFGQPQHF. DNA for the CDR3: TGTGCCAGCAGCCTAGGGACAGAGGGATTCGGTCAGCCCCAGCATTTT.

There are a few counts of this clonotype. This chain links TRBV12-3 or TRBV12-4 with TRBJ2-7; D might be TRBD1 (6 bases). The CDR3 runs to 12 residues. V lost 6 bases and J lost 5, with 11 bases in between. CDR3 in amino acids: CASRARTDEQYF. In DNA form, the CDR3 reads TGTGCCAGCAGGGCCCGGACAGACGAGCAGTACTTC.

The CDR3 loop is CAAIEGVHGYTF. CDR3 nucleotide sequence: TGTGCCGCTATCGAGGGGGTCCATGGCTACACCTTC. The V gene is TRBV28, the J gene TRBJ1-2, with D possibly being TRBD1 (6 bases). The V gene lost 11 bases and the J gene lost 6 bases, with 16 bases spanning the gap. The CDR3 runs 12 residues. Germline-derived CDR1 and CDR2 are MDHEN and SYDVKM.

There are a few counts of this clonotype. The chain links TRBV4-1 to TRBJ1-6; no clear D gene. V gave up 1 base and J gave up 3 bases, with 19 bases separating them. Germline lookup yields CDR1 MGHRA and CDR2 YSYEKL. This CDR3 is 19 amino acids long. Here the CDR3 DNA reads TGCGCCAGCAGCCAAGTTATTCCCGGCAGCTTTTTCTATAATTCACCCCTCCACTTT. It is translated as CASSQVIPGSFFYNSPLHF.